This entry describes one T cell receptor (beta chain). In the study's own analysis: Reference gene primer amplification gave nucleated cell count estimates. Only in-frame clones appear in the TCRdb table, and some are missing; sequencing was by immunoSEQ multiplex PCR. V and J calls and clone size are those listed in that table; D and trimming were worked out from the DNA. The sample has a few hundred thousand clones, about nine tenths seen once. This sample is drawn from a study of blood T cell repertoires in COVID-19. Study overall: The United States, Italy and Spain supplied acute and convalescent COVID-19 samples.

The trim removed 2 bases at V and 8 bases at J, leaving 11 bases unmatched. The CDR3 has 15 residues. Per germline, CDR1 MRHNA and CDR2 SNTAGT. The sequence came from a woman in her 30s with active or convalescent COVID-19. The rearrangement links TRBV6-4 to TRBJ1-2, with 7 bases fitting TRBD1. Input material: peripheral blood. This CDR3 reads CASSDRTGDPLGYTF. The CDR3 nucleotides are TGTGCCAGCAGTGACAGAACAGGGGATCCTTTAGGCTACACCTTC.